These T cell receptor beta chains were read from a single sample in a study of T cells in pancreatic ductal adenocarcinoma. Some clones are missing from TCRdb's copy, which holds only in-frame ones; the method was immunoSEQ multiplex PCR. Among 85,000 to 120,000 clones listed, about 95% were seen once. The sample taken for sequencing was PBMCs. Every receptor here comes from a human donor with pancreatic ductal adenocarcinoma. The conserved cysteine and the conserved F or W are not part of the CDR3 here. Each record gives: J gene, D gene, V gene, CDR3 protein. A D gene is named only where the DNA matches it firmly.

J: TRBJ1-2; D: -; V: TRBV27; CDR3: ASSFGGEGYT
J: TRBJ1-2; D: -; V: TRBV4-1; CDR3: ASSQVPLREGGYT
J: TRBJ2-3; D: TRBD2; V: TRBV28; CDR3: ASSLDLADGTDTQY
J: TRBJ1-2; D: TRBD1; V: TRBV5-4; CDR3: ASSLRQGLLGYT
J: TRBJ2-1; D: -; V: TRBV6-8; CDR3: ASSIVGELNNEQF
J: TRBJ2-7; D: TRBD2; V: TRBV10-3; CDR3: AISGTSGTYEQY
J: TRBJ2-2; D: TRBD2; V: TRBV30; CDR3: AYRGTSGREGTGELF
J: TRBJ1-5; D: TRBD1; V: TRBV6-1; CDR3: ASSESWGQGSFQPQH
J: TRBJ2-3; D: -; V: TRBV5-1; CDR3: ASVPHGGSTDTQY
J: TRBJ2-3; D: -; V: TRBV5-1; CDR3: ASSQWTASTDTQY
J: TRBJ1-2; D: TRBD1; V: TRBV19; CDR3: ASSIRQGKGYT
J: TRBJ1-4; D: -; V: TRBV28; CDR3: ASSFPTGEGKLF
J: TRBJ2-2; D: TRBD1; V: TRBV28; CDR3: ASATGGQGFRTGELF
J: TRBJ2-7; D: -; V: TRBV28; CDR3: ASSLPGWREQY
J: TRBJ2-1; D: TRBD2; V: TRBV5-1; CDR3: ASSIASGASPYNEQF
J: TRBJ1-1; D: TRBD1; V: TRBV27; CDR3: ASSATGGSEAF
J: TRBJ2-2; D: -; V: TRBV27; CDR3: ASSLDRFTGELF
J: TRBJ2-5; D: TRBD1; V: TRBV6-1; CDR3: ASSEGTGFDQETQY
J: TRBJ2-5; D: -; V: TRBV7-3; CDR3: ASSLNGGPETQY
J: TRBJ1-5; D: -; V: TRBV19; CDR3: ASNSGRKRNQPQH
J: TRBJ1-5; D: TRBD1; V: TRBV18; CDR3: ASSRDSSAPQH
J: TRBJ1-5; D: -; V: TRBV19; CDR3: ASQTRVGQPQH
J: TRBJ1-1; D: TRBD1; V: TRBV6-6; CDR3: ASIEDRGGLLAF
J: TRBJ2-3; D: TRBD1; V: TRBV27; CDR3: ASSLYGSEGGAHTQY
J: TRBJ2-1; D: -; V: TRBV11-2; CDR3: ASSRVEGFNEQF
J: TRBJ1-2; D: -; V: TRBV7-9; CDR3: ASSPVQGNYGYT
J: TRBJ1-3; D: -; V: TRBV11-3; CDR3: ASSQGHPTSGNTIY
J: TRBJ1-5; D: TRBD1; V: TRBV5-1; CDR3: ASSLTGDQPQH
J: TRBJ1-2; D: -; V: TRBV19; CDR3: ASSEVSANYGYT
J: TRBJ2-3; D: TRBD2; V: TRBV5-4; CDR3: ASSSTSGASDTQY
J: TRBJ2-2; D: -; V: TRBV10-3; CDR3: ATEDSGMNTGELF
J: TRBJ1-1; D: -; V: TRBV7-2; CDR3: ASSLMGGTTEAF
J: TRBJ2-5; D: -; V: TRBV5-1; CDR3: ASSLGEETQY
J: TRBJ2-1; D: TRBD2; V: TRBV4-1; CDR3: ASSRLAGGYNEQF
J: TRBJ2-3; D: -; V: TRBV4-3; CDR3: ASSQEWRDTQY
J: TRBJ2-5; D: -; V: TRBV18; CDR3: ASSPQGLQQETQY
J: TRBJ2-3; D: TRBD2; V: TRBV5-1; CDR3: ASSLVSGRLTDTQY
J: TRBJ1-5; D: TRBD1; V: TRBV19; CDR3: ASRQGNQPQH
J: TRBJ2-7; D: TRBD2; V: TRBV6-1; CDR3: ASSATSGFYEQY
J: TRBJ1-4; D: TRBD1; V: TRBV6-5; CDR3: ASSRPGQGSEKLF
J: TRBJ1-4; D: -; V: TRBV25-1; CDR3: ASSPTEEKLF
J: TRBJ2-5; D: -; V: TRBV2; CDR3: ASNGGIVWEEETQY
J: TRBJ1-4; D: TRBD1; V: TRBV7-6; CDR3: ASSHDRVGEKLF
J: TRBJ2-1; D: TRBD2; V: TRBV5-5; CDR3: ASSLIAGGPYEQF
J: TRBJ2-3; D: -; V: TRBV30; CDR3: AWSVLLRRLTDTQY
J: TRBJ2-3; D: -; V: TRBV7-2; CDR3: ASSLRGGGTDTQY
J: TRBJ2-2; D: -; V: TRBV18; CDR3: ASSPVLSGELF
J: TRBJ2-7; D: -; V: TRBV5-1; CDR3: ASSSSGSVEQY
J: TRBJ2-3; D: -; V: TRBV10-3; CDR3: AISDFGGNTDTQY
J: TRBJ2-5; D: TRBD2; V: TRBV2; CDR3: ASSGLAGQETQY
J: TRBJ2-2; D: TRBD1; V: TRBV28; CDR3: ASSPTGSNTGELF
J: TRBJ2-5; D: TRBD1; V: TRBV5-6; CDR3: ASSFRDRGKTQY